The rows below give T cell receptor beta chains drawn from one sample of a study of control samples from healthy donors and cancer patients. Profiling relied on immunoSEQ multiplex PCR, and the TCRdb table lists in-frame clones only, not all of them. The sample holds about 130,000 clones; over 80% are singletons and the top ten take about 2.2%. The material sequenced was blood. The receptors shown here come from a woman between 50 and 59 years old in good health. Each CDR3 is given without its conserved first and last residue. The D gene is left open where the match is weak.

len	v_gene	d_gene	j_gene	CDR3aa
14	TRBV3-1/TRBV3-2	.	TRBJ2-1	ASSQDLQLSYNEQF
11	TRBV6-1	.	TRBJ1-1	ASSEKVGTEAF
14	TRBV27	.	TRBJ1-5	ASSFHRDLSNQPQH
13	TRBV5-1	TRBD1	TRBJ1-4	ASSWTTGVLEKLF
13	TRBV10-2	TRBD2	TRBJ2-1	ASSLSGGLYNEQF
15	TRBV11-2	.	TRBJ2-7	ASSTLTGRTTNYEQY
12	TRBV2	.	TRBJ1-5	ASSSDRQNQPQH
11	TRBV28	.	TRBJ2-2	ASGQTYTGELF
13	TRBV5-1	TRBD2	TRBJ2-2	ASSLTSGSSRELF
10	TRBV29-1	TRBD1	TRBJ1-2	SVDRGPDGYT
13	TRBV6-5	.	TRBJ2-5	ASSSKGGGGETQY
12	TRBV25-1	.	TRBJ2-7	ASRGGLHSYEQY
12	TRBV19	TRBD1	TRBJ1-1	ASKGQDSGTEAF
12	TRBV19	.	TRBJ1-2	ASSIDPSAYGYT
11	TRBV7-9	.	TRBJ1-1	ASSLGQSTEAF
16	TRBV6-1	.	TRBJ1-6	ASSENIRGSIYNSPLH
13	TRBV10-1	.	TRBJ2-2	ASSESRGGGGELF
12	TRBV5-1	.	TRBJ2-5	ASSPSGTQETQY
12	TRBV6-5	.	TRBJ2-1	ASSYLTGYNEQF
16	TRBV18	TRBD2	TRBJ2-7	ASSPPSAGGLPRGEQY
15	TRBV5-6	TRBD2	TRBJ2-1	ASSFGTSGGAYNEQF
16	TRBV28	.	TRBJ2-7	ASSLYPALGRTSYEQY
11	TRBV7-8	.	TRBJ1-2	ASSPTGNYGYT
13	TRBV6-1	TRBD1	TRBJ2-7	ASSEAGTGGYEQY
11	TRBV24-1	.	TRBJ1-2	ATTQQGWHGYT
11	TRBV6-5	.	TRBJ1-2	ASSSIDNYGYT
12	TRBV7-9	TRBD1	TRBJ2-7	ASSPGTGPYEQY
14	TRBV4-2	TRBD2	TRBJ2-3	ASLGGSGGTVDTQY
15	TRBV19	.	TRBJ1-6	ASSPPNPIRGASPLH
14	TRBV6-6	.	TRBJ2-1	ASSYPGLPVNNEQF
13	TRBV28	.	TRBJ1-2	ASSLLGRDYYGYT
13	TRBV10-3	.	TRBJ1-2	AISDADTTNYGYT
11	TRBV12-3/TRBV12-4	.	TRBJ2-7	ASSLAGSYERY
12	TRBV5-4	TRBD1	TRBJ2-7	ASSPGDRGYEQY
12	TRBV4-1	.	TRBJ2-5	ASSQRGDSETQY
10	TRBV19	.	TRBJ1-1	ASSPLGSEAF
10	TRBV25-1	TRBD1	TRBJ2-1	ASRGQGGEQF
15	TRBV30	TRBD2	TRBJ2-1	AWSRRLARISYNEQF
12	TRBV5-1	.	TRBJ1-1	ASSPGQMNTEAF
15	TRBV5-6	TRBD1	TRBJ1-2	ASSQDYGTVINYGYT
10	TRBV20-1	.	TRBJ1-4	SASEKAGKLF
14	TRBV4-2	.	TRBJ1-1	ASSHHKSALNAEAF
12	TRBV18	.	TRBJ1-1	ASSLSGANTEAF
11	TRBV6-5	.	TRBJ1-1	ASSNTGITEAF
13	TRBV29-1	.	TRBJ1-2	SVSYFGRTSDGYT
12	TRBV27	.	TRBJ1-2	ASRGIGPNYGYT
14	TRBV5-4	TRBD1	TRBJ2-7	ASSSHRGQGAYEQY
13	TRBV27	TRBD2	TRBJ2-3	ASTRTSGRLDTQY
11	TRBV25-1	.	TRBJ1-1	ASSRSANTEAF
13	TRBV11-2	.	TRBJ2-1	ASSLIAGRYNEQF
11	TRBV27	.	TRBJ1-2	ASSLSPMRGYT
11	TRBV12-3/TRBV12-4	.	TRBJ1-2	ASSKLGPFGYT
14	TRBV7-9	.	TRBJ1-6	ASSLRGRTDNSPLH
13	TRBV5-1	.	TRBJ1-4	ASSLGGTGNEKLF
11	TRBV5-5	TRBD2	TRBJ2-1	ASTGLAGGKQF
11	TRBV19	.	TRBJ1-2	ASSIVDSGGYT
14	TRBV7-2	TRBD2	TRBJ2-5	ASSFRGGMVGETQY